This TCR beta chain came from a study of T-cell memory formation after mild COVID-19. Study at large: There were largely donor-specific TCR clusters.

In TCRdb, the 5' RACE reads were re-called with MiXCR into one record per CDR3 protein. The table lists around 420,000 distinct CDR3 sequences, approximately 24% of them singletons. This CDR3 is 12 amino acids long. Germline V gene sequence: CDR1 SEHNR, CDR2 FQNEAQ (reference sequence). Between the trimmed V and J ends, which lost 1 base and 13 bases, there was a span of 13 bases. General study results and limits: Pre-infection memory contained some responding clones, which suggested that cross-reactive memory had joined.

About this clonotype: Its antigen is currently unknown.

The chain carries TRBV7-9 and TRBJ2-5, with a weak D call TRBD2 (5 bases). This clonotype was obtained from an adult woman who had mild COVID-19 (a few samples of this study predate the infection). Cell type and time point are not known. Sequencing was performed on PBMCs or a T cell subset sorted from them (not recorded which). CDR3 region: CASSLERTEVYF. The DNA of the CDR3 is TGTGCCAGCAGCTTAGAAAGGACGGAGGTGTACTTC.